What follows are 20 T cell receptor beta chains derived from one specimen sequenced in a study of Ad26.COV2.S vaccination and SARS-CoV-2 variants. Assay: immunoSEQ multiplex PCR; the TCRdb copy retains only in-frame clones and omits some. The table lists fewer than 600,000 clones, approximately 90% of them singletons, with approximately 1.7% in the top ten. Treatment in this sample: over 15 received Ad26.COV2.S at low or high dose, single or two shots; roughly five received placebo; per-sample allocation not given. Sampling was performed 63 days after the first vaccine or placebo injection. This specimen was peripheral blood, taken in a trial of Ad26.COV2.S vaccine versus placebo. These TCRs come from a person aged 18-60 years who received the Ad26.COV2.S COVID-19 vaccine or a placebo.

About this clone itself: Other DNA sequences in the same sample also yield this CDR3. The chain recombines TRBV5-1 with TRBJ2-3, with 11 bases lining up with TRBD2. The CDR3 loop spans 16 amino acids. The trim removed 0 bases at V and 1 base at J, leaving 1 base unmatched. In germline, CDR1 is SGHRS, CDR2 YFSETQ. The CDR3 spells CASSLVLAGGTDTQYF. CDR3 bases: TGCGCCAGCAGCTTGGTACTAGCGGGGGGCACAGATACGCAGTATTTT. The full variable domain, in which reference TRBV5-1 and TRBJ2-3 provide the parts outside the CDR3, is KAGVTQTPRYLIKTRGQQVTLSCSPISGHRSVSWYQQTPGQGLQFLFEYFSETQRNKGNFPGRFSGRQFSNSRSEMNVSTLELGDSALYLCASSLVLAGGTDTQYFGPGTRLTVL.

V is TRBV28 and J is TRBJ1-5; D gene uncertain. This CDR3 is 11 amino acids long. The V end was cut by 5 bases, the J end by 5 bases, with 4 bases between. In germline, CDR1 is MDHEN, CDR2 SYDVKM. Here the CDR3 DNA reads TGTGCCAGCAGTCACTATCAGCCCCAGCATTTT. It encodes CASSHYQPQHF. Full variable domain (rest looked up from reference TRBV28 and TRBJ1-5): DVKVTQSSRYLVKRTGEKVFLECVQDMDHENMFWYRQDPGLGLRLIYFSYDVKMKEKGDIPEGYSVSREKKERFSLILESASTNQTSMYLCASSHYQPQHFGDGTRLSIL.

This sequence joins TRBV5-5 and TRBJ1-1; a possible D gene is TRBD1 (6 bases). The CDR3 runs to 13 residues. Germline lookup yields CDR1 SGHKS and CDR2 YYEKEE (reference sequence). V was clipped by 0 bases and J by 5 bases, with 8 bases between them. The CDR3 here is CASSLEGVTEAFF. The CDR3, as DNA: TGTGCCAGCAGCTTGGAGGGGGTGACTGAAGCTTTCTTT.

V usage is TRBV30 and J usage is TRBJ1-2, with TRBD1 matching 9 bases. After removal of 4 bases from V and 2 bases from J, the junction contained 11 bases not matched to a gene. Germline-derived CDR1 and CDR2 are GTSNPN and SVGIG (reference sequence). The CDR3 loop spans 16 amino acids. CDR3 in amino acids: CAWNTPVGQGNYGYTF. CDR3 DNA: TGTGCCTGGAATACTCCCGTCGGACAGGGGAACTATGGCTACACCTTC.

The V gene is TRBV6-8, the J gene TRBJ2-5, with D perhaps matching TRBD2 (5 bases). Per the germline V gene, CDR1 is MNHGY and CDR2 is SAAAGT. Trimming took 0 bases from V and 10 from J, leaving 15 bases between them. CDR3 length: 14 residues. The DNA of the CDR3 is TGTGCCAGCAGTTACTCTTTGGGTCCCGAGGGCCAGTACTTC. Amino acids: CASSYSLGPEGQYF.

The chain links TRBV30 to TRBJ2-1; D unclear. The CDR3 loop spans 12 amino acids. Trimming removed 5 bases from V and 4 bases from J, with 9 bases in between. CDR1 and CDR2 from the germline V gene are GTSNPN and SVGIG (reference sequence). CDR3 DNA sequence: TGTGCCTGGTCCCCTGAGTACAATGAGCAGTTCTTC. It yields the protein CAWSPEYNEQFF.

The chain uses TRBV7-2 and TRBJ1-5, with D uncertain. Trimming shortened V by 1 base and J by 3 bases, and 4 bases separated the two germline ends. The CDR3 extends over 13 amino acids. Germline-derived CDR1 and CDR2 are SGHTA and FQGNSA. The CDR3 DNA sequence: TGTGCCAGCAGCTTAGAGGTCAATCAGCCCCAGCATTTT. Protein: CASSLEVNQPQHF.

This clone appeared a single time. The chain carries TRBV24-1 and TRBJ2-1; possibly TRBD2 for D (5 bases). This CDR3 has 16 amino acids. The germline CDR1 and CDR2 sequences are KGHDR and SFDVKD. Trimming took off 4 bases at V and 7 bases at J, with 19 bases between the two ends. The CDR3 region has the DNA TGTGCCACCAGTGAAACGACTGGGAGCCTTCGAAATGAGCAGTTCTTC. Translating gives CATSETTGSLRNEQFF.

CDR3 protein: CASMISGNTEAFF. In nucleotides, the CDR3 is TGTGCCAGCATGATCAGCGGGAACACTGAAGCTTTCTTT. J is TRBJ1-1 and V is TRBV2; D is ambiguous. Germline CDR1 is SNHLY and CDR2 is FYNNEI. V lost 7 bases to trimming and J lost 1 base, with 10 bases between them. The CDR3 runs to 13 residues. Full variable domain (outside the CDR3, taken from reference TRBV2 and TRBJ1-1): EPEVTQTPSHQVTQMGQEVILRCVPISNHLYFYWYRQILGQKVEFLVSFYNNEISEKSEIFDDQFSVERPDGSNFTLKIRSTKLEDSAMYFCASMISGNTEAFFGQGTRLTVV.

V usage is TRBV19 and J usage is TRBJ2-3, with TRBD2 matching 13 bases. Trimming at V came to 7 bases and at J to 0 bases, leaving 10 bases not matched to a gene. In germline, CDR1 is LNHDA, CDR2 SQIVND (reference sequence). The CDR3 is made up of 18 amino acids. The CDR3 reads CASTKGGTSGVSTDTQYF. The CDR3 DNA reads TGTGCCAGTACGAAAGGGGGGACTAGCGGGGTTAGCACAGATACGCAGTATTTT.

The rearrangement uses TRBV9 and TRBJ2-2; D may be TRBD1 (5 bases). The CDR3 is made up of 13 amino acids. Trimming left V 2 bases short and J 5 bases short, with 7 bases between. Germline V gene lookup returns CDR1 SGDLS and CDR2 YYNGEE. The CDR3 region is CASSVSGTGELFF. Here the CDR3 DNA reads TGTGCCAGCAGCGTCTCAGGGACCGGGGAGCTGTTTTTT.

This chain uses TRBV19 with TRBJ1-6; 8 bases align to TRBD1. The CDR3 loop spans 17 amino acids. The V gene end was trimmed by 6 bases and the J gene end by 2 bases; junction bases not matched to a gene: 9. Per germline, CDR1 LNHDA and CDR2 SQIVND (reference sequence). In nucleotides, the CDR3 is TGTGCCAGTAGCCGGACAGGGATGGTTCCCTATAATTCACCCCTCCACTTT. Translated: CASSRTGMVPYNSPLHF.

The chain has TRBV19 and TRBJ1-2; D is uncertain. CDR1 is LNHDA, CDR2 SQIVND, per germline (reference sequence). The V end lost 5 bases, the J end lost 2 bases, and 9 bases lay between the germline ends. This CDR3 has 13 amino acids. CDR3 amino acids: CASSAQINYGYTF. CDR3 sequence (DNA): TGTGCCAGTAGTGCGCAGATCAACTATGGCTACACCTTC.

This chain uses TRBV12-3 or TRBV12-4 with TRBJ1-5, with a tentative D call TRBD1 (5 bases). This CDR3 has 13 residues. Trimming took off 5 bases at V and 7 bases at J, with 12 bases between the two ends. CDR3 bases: TGTGCCAGCAGTCCCAGGGTGGGACAGCCCCAGCATTTT. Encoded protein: CASSPRVGQPQHF.

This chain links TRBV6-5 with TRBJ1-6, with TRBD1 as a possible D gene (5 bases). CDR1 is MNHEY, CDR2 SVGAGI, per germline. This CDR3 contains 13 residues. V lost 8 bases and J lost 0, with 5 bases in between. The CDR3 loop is CASQGSYNSPLHF. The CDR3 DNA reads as TGTGCCAGCCAGGGCTCCTATAATTCACCCCTCCACTTT.

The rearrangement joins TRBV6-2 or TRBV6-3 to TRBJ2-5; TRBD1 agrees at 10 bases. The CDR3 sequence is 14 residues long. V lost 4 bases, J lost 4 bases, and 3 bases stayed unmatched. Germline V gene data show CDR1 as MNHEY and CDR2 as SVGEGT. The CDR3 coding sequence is TGTGCCAGCAGTTCCTGGACAGGGGGAGAGACCCAGTACTTC. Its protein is CASSSWTGGETQYF.

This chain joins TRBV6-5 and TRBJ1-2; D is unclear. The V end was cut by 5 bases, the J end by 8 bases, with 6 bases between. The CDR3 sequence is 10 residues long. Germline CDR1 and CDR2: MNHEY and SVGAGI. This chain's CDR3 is CASSTPGYTF. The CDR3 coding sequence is TGTGCCAGCAGTACCCCGGGCTACACCTTC.

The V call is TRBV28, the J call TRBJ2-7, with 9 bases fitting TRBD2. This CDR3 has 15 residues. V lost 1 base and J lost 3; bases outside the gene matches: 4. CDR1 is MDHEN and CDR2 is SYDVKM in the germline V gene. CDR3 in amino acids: CASSLSASGIYEQYF. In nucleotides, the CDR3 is TGTGCCAGCAGTTTATCGGCTAGCGGGATCTACGAGCAGTACTTC.

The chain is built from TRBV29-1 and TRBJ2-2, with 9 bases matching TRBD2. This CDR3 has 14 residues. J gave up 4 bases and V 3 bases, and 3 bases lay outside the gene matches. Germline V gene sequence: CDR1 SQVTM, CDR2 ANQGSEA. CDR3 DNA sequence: TGCAGCGTTGAGCGGGAGGGCCCCACCGGGGAGCTGTTTTTT. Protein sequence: CSVEREGPTGELFF.

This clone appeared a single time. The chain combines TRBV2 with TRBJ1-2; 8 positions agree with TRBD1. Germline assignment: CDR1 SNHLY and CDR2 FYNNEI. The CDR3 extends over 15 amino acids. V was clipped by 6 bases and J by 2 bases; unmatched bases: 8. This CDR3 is CASREDREQNYGYTF. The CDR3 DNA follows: TGTGCCAGCAGAGAGGACAGGGAACAGAACTATGGCTACACCTTC.